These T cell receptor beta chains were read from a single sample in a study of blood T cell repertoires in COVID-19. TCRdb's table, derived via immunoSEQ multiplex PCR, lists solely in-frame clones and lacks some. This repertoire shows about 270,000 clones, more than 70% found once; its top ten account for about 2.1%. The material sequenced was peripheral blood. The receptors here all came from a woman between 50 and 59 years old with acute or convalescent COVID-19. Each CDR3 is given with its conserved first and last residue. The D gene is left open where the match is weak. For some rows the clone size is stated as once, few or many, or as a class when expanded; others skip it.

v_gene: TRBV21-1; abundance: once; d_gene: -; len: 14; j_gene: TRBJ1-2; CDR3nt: TGTGCCAGCAGCAAAATGGACAGGGTGGATGGCTACACCTTC; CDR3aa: CASSKMDRVDGYTF
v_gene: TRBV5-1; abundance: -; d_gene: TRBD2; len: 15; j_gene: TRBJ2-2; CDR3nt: TGCGCCAGCAGCTTTAGCGGGAGCGGTACCGGGGAGCTGTTTTTT; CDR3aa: CASSFSGSGTGELFF
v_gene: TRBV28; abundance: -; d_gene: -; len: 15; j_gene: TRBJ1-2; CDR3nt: TGTGCCAGCAGAATAGCCGGAACCTATAACTATGGCTACACCTTC; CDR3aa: CASRIAGTYNYGYTF
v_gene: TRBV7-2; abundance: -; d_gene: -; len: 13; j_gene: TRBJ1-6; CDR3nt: TGTGCCAGCAGCGTAAAACGGGATTCACCCCTCCACTTT; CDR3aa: CASSVKRDSPLHF
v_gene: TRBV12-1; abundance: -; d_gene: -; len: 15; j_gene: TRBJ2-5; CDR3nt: TGTGCCAGCAGCTCAGCGTCTCCTACCGGCGAGACCCAGTACTTC; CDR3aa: CASSSASPTGETQYF
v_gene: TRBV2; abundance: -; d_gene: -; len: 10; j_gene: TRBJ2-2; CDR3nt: TGTGCCCGCGGAACCGGGGAGCTGTTTTTT; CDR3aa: CARGTGELFF
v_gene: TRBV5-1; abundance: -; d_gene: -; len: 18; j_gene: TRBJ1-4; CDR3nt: TGCGCCAGCAGCTTGGTTAGTCCGAACCGCGCAACTAATGAAAAACTGTTTTTT; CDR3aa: CASSLVSPNRATNEKLFF
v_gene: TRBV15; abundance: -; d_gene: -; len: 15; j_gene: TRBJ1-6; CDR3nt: TGTGCCACCAGCGGGGGGAGGGGCCGCAATTCACCCCTCCACTTT; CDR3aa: CATSGGRGRNSPLHF
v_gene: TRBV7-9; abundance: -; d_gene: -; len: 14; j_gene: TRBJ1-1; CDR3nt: TGTGCCAGCAGCCTTCGGGTACGCGGGACTGAAGCTTTCTTT; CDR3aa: CASSLRVRGTEAFF
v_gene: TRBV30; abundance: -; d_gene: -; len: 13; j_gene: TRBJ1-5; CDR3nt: TGTGCCTGGAGTGTAGGGGGTAAGCAGCCCCAGCATTTT; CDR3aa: CAWSVGGKQPQHF
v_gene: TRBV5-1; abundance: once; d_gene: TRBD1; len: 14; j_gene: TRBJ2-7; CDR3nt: TGCGCCAGCAGCTGGGGACAGGGAGCCTACGAGCAGTACTTC; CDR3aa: CASSWGQGAYEQYF
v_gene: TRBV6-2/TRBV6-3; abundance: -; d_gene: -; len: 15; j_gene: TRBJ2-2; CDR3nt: TGTGCCAGCAGCCCGCTTAGCATTGGCACCGGGGAGCTGTTTTTT; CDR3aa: CASSPLSIGTGELFF
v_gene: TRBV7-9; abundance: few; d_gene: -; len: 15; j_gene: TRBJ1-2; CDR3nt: TGTGCCAGCAGGGTAGGACAGCCTGCAATTTATGGCTACACCTTC; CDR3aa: CASRVGQPAIYGYTF
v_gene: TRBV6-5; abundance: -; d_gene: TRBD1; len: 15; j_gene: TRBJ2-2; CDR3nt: TGTGCCAGCAGGGACGGACAGGGATATACCGGGGAGCTGTTTTTT; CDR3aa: CASRDGQGYTGELFF
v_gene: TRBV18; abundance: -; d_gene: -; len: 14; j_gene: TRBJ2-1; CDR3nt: TGTGCCAGCTCACCACTTGTTAACTACAATGAGCAGTTCTTC; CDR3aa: CASSPLVNYNEQFF
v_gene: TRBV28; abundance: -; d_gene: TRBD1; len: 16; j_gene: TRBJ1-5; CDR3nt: TGTGCCAGCCACCGTCCCAGGACAGGGATCTATCAGCCCCAGCATTTT; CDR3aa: CASHRPRTGIYQPQHF
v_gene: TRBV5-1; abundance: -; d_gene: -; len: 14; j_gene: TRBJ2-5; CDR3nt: TGCGCCAGCAGCTTGTTGGACTCACAAGAGACCCAGTACTTC; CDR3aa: CASSLLDSQETQYF
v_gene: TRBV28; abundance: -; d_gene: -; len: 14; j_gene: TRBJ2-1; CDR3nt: TGTGCCAGCAGCCGCGGAGGGCGATTAGGAGAGCAGTTCTTC; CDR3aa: CASSRGGRLGEQFF
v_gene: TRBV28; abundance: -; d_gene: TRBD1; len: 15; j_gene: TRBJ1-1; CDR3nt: TGTGCCAGCAGAACTACCGGACAGGGGAACACTGAAGCTTTCTTT; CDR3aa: CASRTTGQGNTEAFF
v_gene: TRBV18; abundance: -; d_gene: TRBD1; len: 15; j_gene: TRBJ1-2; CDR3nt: TGTGCCAGCTCACCCCGACAGGGAGAGGGCTATGGCTACACCTTC; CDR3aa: CASSPRQGEGYGYTF
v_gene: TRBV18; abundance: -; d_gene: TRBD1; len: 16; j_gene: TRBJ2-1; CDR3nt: TGTGCCAGCTCACTGCCGGGACAGGGTCGAGGTGATGAGCAGTTCTTC; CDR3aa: CASSLPGQGRGDEQFF
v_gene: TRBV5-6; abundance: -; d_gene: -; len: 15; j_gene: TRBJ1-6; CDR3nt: TGTGCCAGCAGCCTCGACGGGTCATATAATTCACCCCTCCACTTT; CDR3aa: CASSLDGSYNSPLHF
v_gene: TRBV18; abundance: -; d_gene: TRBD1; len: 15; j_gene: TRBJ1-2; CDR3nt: TGTGCCAGCTCACCATTGGACAGGGTTAACTATGGCTACACCTTC; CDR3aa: CASSPLDRVNYGYTF
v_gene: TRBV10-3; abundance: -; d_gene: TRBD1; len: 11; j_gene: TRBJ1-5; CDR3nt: TGTGCCACGGGACAGGGACAGCCCCAGCATTTT; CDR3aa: CATGQGQPQHF
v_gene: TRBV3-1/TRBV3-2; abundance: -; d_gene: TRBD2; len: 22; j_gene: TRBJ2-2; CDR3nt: TGTGCCAGCAGCCCCTGGAAGGGGGCTAGCGGGAGGACCAGATATCTAACCGGGGAGCTGTTTTTT; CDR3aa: CASSPWKGASGRTRYLTGELFF
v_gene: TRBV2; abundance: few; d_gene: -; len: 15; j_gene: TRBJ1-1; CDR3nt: TGTGCCAGCAGTGAAGTCCAGACTATGAACACTGAAGCTTTCTTT; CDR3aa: CASSEVQTMNTEAFF
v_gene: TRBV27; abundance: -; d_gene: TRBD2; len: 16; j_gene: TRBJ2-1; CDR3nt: TGTGCCAGCAGTTTTTTGTCGGCGGGAGGGTACAATGAGCAGTTCTTC; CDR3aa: CASSFLSAGGYNEQFF
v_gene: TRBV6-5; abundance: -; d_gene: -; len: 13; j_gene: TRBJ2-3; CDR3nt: TGTGCCATATTATGGGGGGGCACAGATACGCAGTATTTT; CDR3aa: CAILWGGTDTQYF
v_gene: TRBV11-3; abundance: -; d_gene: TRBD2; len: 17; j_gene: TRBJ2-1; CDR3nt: TGTGCCAGCAGCACCCGAGGGACTAGCGGAGCAAACAATGAGCAGTTCTTC; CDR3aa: CASSTRGTSGANNEQFF
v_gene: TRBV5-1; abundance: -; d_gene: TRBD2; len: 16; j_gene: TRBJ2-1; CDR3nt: TGCGCCAGCAGCTTCCTAGCGGATAGCTCCTACAATGAGCAGTTCTTC; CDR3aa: CASSFLADSSYNEQFF
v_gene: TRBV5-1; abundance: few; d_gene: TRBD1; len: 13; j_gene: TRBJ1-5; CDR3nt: TGCGCCAGCAGCCTGACAGGGAATCAGCCCCAGCATTTT; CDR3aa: CASSLTGNQPQHF
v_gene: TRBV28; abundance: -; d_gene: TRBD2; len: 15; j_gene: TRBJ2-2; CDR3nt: TGTGCCAGCAGCCGCCCGGGGGGAGATACCGGGGAGCTGTTTTTT; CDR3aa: CASSRPGGDTGELFF
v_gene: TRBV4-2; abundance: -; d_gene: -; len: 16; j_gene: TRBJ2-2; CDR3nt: TGTGCCAGCAGCCGAGAGGAGGCCCTGAACACCGGGGAGCTGTTTTTT; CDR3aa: CASSREEALNTGELFF
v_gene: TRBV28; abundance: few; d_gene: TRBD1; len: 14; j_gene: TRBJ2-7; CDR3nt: TGTGCCAGCCTTAGGACAGGGGGCACCTACGAGCAGTACTTC; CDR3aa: CASLRTGGTYEQYF
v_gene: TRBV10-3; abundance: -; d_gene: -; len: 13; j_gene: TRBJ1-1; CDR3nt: TGTGCCATCAGTGGCGCGGGGGGCACTGAAGCTTTCTTT; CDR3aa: CAISGAGGTEAFF
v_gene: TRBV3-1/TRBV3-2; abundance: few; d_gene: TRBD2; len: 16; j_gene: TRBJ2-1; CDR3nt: TGTGCCAGCAGCCCCCTGGGAGCGGGAGTAGGTAATGAGCAGTTCTTC; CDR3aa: CASSPLGAGVGNEQFF
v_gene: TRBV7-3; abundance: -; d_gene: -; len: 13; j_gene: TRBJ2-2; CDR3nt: TGTGCCAGCAGCTTATTAGTCTCCGGGGAGCTGTTTTTT; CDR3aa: CASSLLVSGELFF
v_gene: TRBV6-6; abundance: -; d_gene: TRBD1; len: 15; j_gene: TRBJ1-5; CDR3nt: TGTGCCAGCAGACAGACAGGGAATAGCAATCAGCCCCAGCATTTT; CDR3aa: CASRQTGNSNQPQHF
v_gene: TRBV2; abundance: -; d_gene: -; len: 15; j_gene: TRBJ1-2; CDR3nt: TGTGCCAGCAGTGATCAACGGGAGGAGCTCTATGGCTACACCTTC; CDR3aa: CASSDQREELYGYTF
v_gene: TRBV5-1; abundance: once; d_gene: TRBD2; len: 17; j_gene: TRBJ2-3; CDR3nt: TGCGCCAGCAGCTTGGGAATGGGAGCGGGAGGACCAGATACGCAGTATTTT; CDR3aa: CASSLGMGAGGPDTQYF
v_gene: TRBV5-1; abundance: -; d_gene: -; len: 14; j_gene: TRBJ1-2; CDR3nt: TGCGCCAGCAGCCCCGGGGGAAATAACTATGGCTACACCTTC; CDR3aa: CASSPGGNNYGYTF
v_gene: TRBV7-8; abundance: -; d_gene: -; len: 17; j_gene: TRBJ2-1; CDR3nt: TGTGCCAGCAGCTCAGATCACGGGACTCTATCCTACAATGAGCAGTTCTTC; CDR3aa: CASSSDHGTLSYNEQFF
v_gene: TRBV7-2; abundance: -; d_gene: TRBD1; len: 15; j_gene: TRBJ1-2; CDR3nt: TGTGCCAGCAGCTTAGTTCAGGGGGCCAGCTATGGCTACACCTTC; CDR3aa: CASSLVQGASYGYTF
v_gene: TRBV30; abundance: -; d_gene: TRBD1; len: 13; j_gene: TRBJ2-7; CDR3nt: TGTGCCTGGGCCCGGGACAGGGGTTACGAGCAGTACTTC; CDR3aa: CAWARDRGYEQYF